One and the same sample provided the 9 T cell receptor beta chains below, sequenced in a study of early T cells in non-severe SARS-CoV-2 infection. MiXCR, run by TCRdb on the 5' RACE reads, gives a single entry per CDR3 protein. The profile shows tens of thousands of distinct CDR3 sequences, around 4.3% of them singletons. The sample comprised whole blood. These receptors came from an adult who was a healthcare worker with PCR-confirmed SARS-CoV-2 infection or an uninfected control (not recorded which).

This clonotype showed up many times. The V gene is TRBV6-5, the J gene TRBJ2-1; the match to TRBD2 covers 8 bases. Germline loops: CDR1 MNHEY, CDR2 SVGAGI. V shed 0 bases, J shed 10 bases, and the junction held 2 bases outside the gene matches. This CDR3 is built from 13 residues. CDR3 region: CASSYSGGREQFF. The CDR3 DNA sequence: TGTGCCAGCAGTTACTCGGGCGGGAGGGAGCAGTTCTTC.

V is TRBV7-6 and J is TRBJ1-6; 11 bases line up with TRBD1. The V gene's germline CDR1 is SGHVS and CDR2 FNYEAQ. CDR3 length equals 16 residues. V trimming: 5 bases; J trimming: 7 bases; junction bases outside the gene matches: 7. The CDR3 DNA sequence: TGTGCCAGCAGCCAGGACAGGGGGCCGGAGAATTCACCCCTCCACTTT. Translation: CASSQDRGPENSPLHF.

The chain couples TRBV20-1 to TRBJ2-1; TRBD2 matches at 11 bases. CDR3 length equals 15 residues. Per germline, CDR1 DFQATT and CDR2 SNEGSKA (reference sequence). J was trimmed by 5 bases and V by 1 base; bases with no gene match: 4. The DNA for the CDR3 is TGCAGTGCTAGAGCCCTTAGCGGGGGGGACAATGAGCAGTTCTTC. Protein sequence: CSARALSGGDNEQFF.

At least ten counts were recorded for this clonotype. The chain is built from TRBV12-3 or TRBV12-4 and TRBJ1-5; D gene ambiguous. Trimming took off 5 bases at V and 4 bases at J, with 12 bases between the two ends. The length of the CDR3 is 14 residues. The CDR3 is CASSPAGPNQPQHF. CDR3 nucleotide sequence: TGTGCCAGCAGTCCCGCAGGTCCTAATCAGCCCCAGCATTTT.

This clonotype was found many times. The chain recombines TRBV7-2 with TRBJ2-3, with D possibly called TRBD1 or TRBD2 (6 bases each). CDR1 and CDR2 from the germline V gene are SGHTA and FQGNSA. V lost 1 base and J lost 1, with 12 bases in between. This CDR3 spans 16 amino acids. As DNA, the CDR3 is TGTGCCAGCAGCTTAGAAGGGGGGCTAGGCACAGATACGCAGTATTTT. Translated, it gives CASSLEGGLGTDTQYF.

The chain links TRBV7-9 to TRBJ2-7; D perhaps matches TRBD2 (6 bases). The CDR3 runs 14 residues. The germline gives CDR1 SEHNR, CDR2 FQNEAQ (reference sequence). Trimming removed 5 bases from V and 4 bases from J, with 15 bases in between. CDR3 region: CASSGAGSDYEQYF. As DNA, the CDR3 is TGTGCCAGCAGCGGAGCGGGTTCCGATTACGAGCAGTACTTC. Based on the CDR3 plus reference TRBV7-9 and TRBJ2-7, the full variable domain is DTGVSQNPRHKITKRGQNVTFRCDPISEHNRLYWYRQTLGQGPEFLTYFQNEAQLEKSRLLSDRFSAERPKGSFSTLEIQRTEQGDSAMYLCASSGAGSDYEQYFGPGTRLTVT.

There are many counts of this clonotype. V gene TRBV25-1 combines with J gene TRBJ2-5; possible D gene TRBD2, 5 bases. The germline CDR1 and CDR2 sequences are MGHDK and SYGVNS. CDR3 length: 13 residues. The germline V and J ends were trimmed by 6 bases and 5 bases, with 13 bases remaining between them. The CDR3 sequence: CASSPYRGETQYF. In DNA form, the CDR3 reads TGTGCCAGCAGCCCTTACCGGGGTGAGACCCAGTACTTC.

This clonotype was observed many times. The rearrangement uses TRBV4-1 and TRBJ2-7; 9 bases align to TRBD2. The V segment lost 4 bases and the J segment 3 bases; nucleotides outside the gene matches: 7. Germline V gene sequence: CDR1 MGHRA, CDR2 YSYEKL. This CDR3 spans 15 amino acids. Here the CDR3 DNA reads TGCGCCAGCAGCCCCCTTGAGCGGGGGGTCTACGAGCAGTACTTC. Protein sequence: CASSPLERGVYEQYF.

This clonotype was seen repeatedly, ten times or more. The DNA of the CDR3 is TGTGCCACCAGTGATTTTCCAACTAGCGGGAGAAACCAAGAGACCCAGTACTTC. Its protein product is CATSDFPTSGRNQETQYF. This rearrangement joins TRBV24-1 to TRBJ2-5; 11 bases agree with TRBD2. The CDR3 length is 18 residues. Germline trimming cut 1 base from V and 0 bases from J; bases unmatched to any gene: 6. The germline CDR1 and CDR2 sequences are KGHDR and SFDVKD.